These 20 T cell receptor beta chains originate from one sample sequenced in a study of blood T cells in healthy people across ages. A second PCR, run for roughly 6 to 11 cycles, used a sample-barcoded 5' primer plus a J-beta primer mix. TCRdb reanalysed the 5' RACE reads using MiXCR and keeps one entry per CDR3 protein. The sample has fewer than 2 million distinct CDR3 sequences, about two fifths seen once. Sequencing used blood. The source of these receptors is a human donor in good health.

This chain uses TRBV7-3 with TRBJ2-3; 8 nucleotides match TRBD2. With V trimmed by 5 bases and J by 0 bases, 4 bases remained unmatched. This CDR3 is 15 amino acids long. CDR1 is SGHTA and CDR2 is FQGTGA in the germline V gene. The CDR3, as DNA: TGTGCCAGCAGCCCAGCGGGGGCCAGCACAGATACGCAGTATTTT. Protein product: CASSPAGASTDTQYF.

The J gene is TRBJ2-1, the V gene TRBV4-1, with 8 bases matching TRBD1. The trim removed 6 bases at V and 4 bases at J, leaving 5 bases unmatched. The CDR3 is made up of 14 amino acids. Germline loops: CDR1 MGHRA, CDR2 YSYEKL. CDR3 in DNA: TGCGCCAGCAGTGGGACAGGTCAATACAATGAGCAGTTCTTC. Amino acids: CASSGTGQYNEQFF.

This clonotype showed up many times. V gene TRBV29-1 combines with J gene TRBJ2-1; D possibly corresponds to TRBD2 (5 bases). Germline lookup yields CDR1 SQVTM and CDR2 ANQGSEA. Trimming removed 7 bases at V and 7 bases at J, with 20 bases between. The CDR3 totals 14 residues. CDR3 loop: CSARAGELTNEQFF. The CDR3 DNA reads as TGCAGCGCCCGGGCCGGGGAACTTACAAATGAGCAGTTCTTC.

This chain links TRBV4-1 with TRBJ2-7, with 8 bases identical to TRBD1. Trimming cost V 1 base and J 3 bases; bases outside gene matches: 5. The germline gives CDR1 MGHRA, CDR2 YSYEKL. The CDR3 is made up of 15 amino acids. The CDR3 nucleotides read TGCGCCAGCAGCCAAGTGGCAACAGGGGGCTACGAGCAGTACTTC. Amino acids: CASSQVATGGYEQYF.

This clonotype was seen a handful of times. The V and J genes are TRBV25-1 and TRBJ2-7; 10 bases are a match to TRBD2. Germline V gene lookup returns CDR1 MGHDK and CDR2 SYGVNS. The length of the CDR3 is 18 residues. Unmatched junction bases numbered 12, after V lost 1 base and J lost 3 bases. The CDR3 region is CASSEFYSSGGRDYEQYF. The DNA for the CDR3 is TGTGCCAGCAGTGAATTTTACTCTAGCGGGGGAAGGGACTACGAGCAGTACTTC.

This clonotype was observed a few times. The junction differs from germline at one of its ends, possibly a read error. This chain uses TRBV7-9 with TRBJ2-2, with D possibly being TRBD2 (5 bases). The germline V gene has CDR1 SEHNR and CDR2 FQNEAQ (reference sequence). This CDR3 comprises 15 residues. The CDR3 sequence is CASSFGGRRTGELFF. In DNA, the CDR3 is TGTGCCAGCAGCTTTGGCGGGCGGCGTACCGGGGAGTTGTTTTTT. The variable domain in full, with the rest retrieved from reference TRBV7-9 and TRBJ2-2, is DTGVSQNPRHKITKRGQNVTFRCDPISEHNRLYWYRQTLGQGPEFLTYFQNEAQLEKSRLLSDRFSAERPKGSFSTLEIQRTEQGDSAMYLCASSFGGRRTGELFFGEGSRLTVL.

This sequence joins TRBV4-2 and TRBJ2-1; D might be TRBD1 or TRBD2, each matching 6 bases. V was shortened by 1 base and J by 9 bases, with 16 bases between the two germline ends. The CDR3 loop spans 15 amino acids. Germline CDR1 and CDR2: LGHNA and YNFKEQ. The CDR3 region is CASSQAYLGGLEQFF. The CDR3 DNA reads TGTGCCAGCAGCCAAGCGTATTTGGGGGGCCTTGAGCAGTTCTTC.

The chain recombines TRBV5-1 with TRBJ2-1; perhaps TRBD1 as D (6 bases). V shed 5 bases and J shed 2 bases, with 14 bases lying between them. Germline V gene data show CDR1 as SGHRS and CDR2 as YFSETQ. The CDR3 totals 15 residues. The DNA of the CDR3 is TGCGCCAGCAGGCAACAGGGTGGGCCCTACAATGAGCAGTTCTTC. It is translated as CASRQQGGPYNEQFF.

There are a few counts of this clonotype. CDR3 loop: CATSTRTGTGKETQYF. The CDR3 coding sequence is TGTGCCACCAGCACCCGGACCGGGACGGGGAAAGAGACCCAGTACTTC. The chain is built from TRBV15 and TRBJ2-5; D is tentatively TRBD1 or TRBD2 (5 bases each). The V gene lost 4 bases and the J gene lost 3 bases, with 18 bases spanning the gap. Germline CDR1 and CDR2: LNHNV and YYDKDF (reference sequence). The CDR3 contains 16 residues.

Written as DNA, the CDR3 is TGTGCCAGCTCACCGATAATTGGACAGATACCGACGGCTTTCTTT. The encoded protein is CASSPIIGQIPTAFF. This chain connects TRBV18 to TRBJ1-1; TRBD1 is a possible D gene (6 bases). Trimming left V 3 bases short and J 11 bases short, with 22 bases between. Germline values: CDR1 KGHSH, CDR2 LQKENI. The CDR3 is 15 amino acids.

The gene calls are TRBV6-2 or TRBV6-3 and TRBJ1-2; D might be TRBD1 (6 bases). Germline V gives CDR1 MNHEY, CDR2 SVGEGT. V lost 5 bases to trimming and J lost 6 bases, with 16 bases between them. The CDR3 consists of 14 residues. CDR3 residues: CASSDLRGVDGYTF. For the CDR3, the DNA is TGTGCCAGCAGTGATCTCAGGGGAGTTGATGGCTACACCTTC.

The V gene is TRBV7-9, the J gene TRBJ2-1; D is undetermined. The CDR3 length is 16 residues. Germline CDR1 reads SEHNR; CDR2 reads FQNEAQ (reference sequence). Trimming left V 3 bases short and J 0 bases short, with 12 bases between. This chain's CDR3 is CASSFSHSSSYNEQFF. CDR3 bases: TGTGCCAGCAGCTTTTCGCACTCAAGCTCCTACAATGAGCAGTTCTTC.

The rearrangement joins TRBV12-3 or TRBV12-4 to TRBJ1-3; D is unresolved. Between the trimmed V and J ends, which lost 2 bases and 0 bases, there was a span of 11 bases. The CDR3 is made up of 16 amino acids. CDR3 in DNA: TGTGCCAGCAGTTTACGGGCCGTCCTCTCTGGAAACACCATATATTTT. Its translation: CASSLRAVLSGNTIYF.

This chain connects TRBV4-3 to TRBJ2-5; TRBD2 is a possible D gene (6 bases). The end of the DNA is better explained by TRBJ2-7, so the J call may be wrong. The CDR3 has 16 amino acids. Germline CDR1 and CDR2: LGHNA and YSLEER. The CDR3 DNA follows: TGCGCCAGCAGCCAAGAATGGAGGGGAATCGATTACGAGCAGTACTTC. This sequence encodes CASSQEWRGIDYEQYF.

This chain links TRBV12-3 or TRBV12-4 with TRBJ1-2; 9 nucleotides line up with TRBD1. V gave up 6 bases and J gave up 4 bases; unmatched junction bases: 9. This CDR3 contains 15 residues. The CDR3 nucleotides are TGTGCCAGCAGGTTCATACAGGGGGCTCCCTATGGCTACACCTTC. Its protein is CASRFIQGAPYGYTF.

This chain uses TRBV27 with TRBJ2-4; unclear D gene. The J call is uncertain, as TRBJ2-5 better fits the DNA end. This CDR3 region has 15 residues. Germline V lookup: CDR1 MNHEY, CDR2 SMNVEV (reference sequence). Written as DNA, the CDR3 is TGTGCCAGCAGTCCTTGGAGCTCGGTACAAGAGACCCAGTACTTC. Protein product: CASSPWSSVQETQYF.

This clonotype was found a few times. The chain links TRBV7-2 to TRBJ2-1; 10 bases map to TRBD1. V shed 4 bases and J 10 bases; nucleotides not matched to a gene: 13. CDR3 length equals 16 residues. Germline CDR1 SGHTA, CDR2 FQGNSA. This CDR3 is CASSSNPGQGTAEQFF. The DNA of the CDR3 is TGTGCCAGCAGCTCTAACCCGGGACAGGGGACGGCCGAGCAGTTCTTC.

In this sample, this clonotype turned up a few times. The V and J genes are TRBV7-8 and TRBJ2-7; D ambiguous. Germline V CDR1 and CDR2: SGHVS, FQNEAQ. V was pared by 2 bases and J by 2 bases, with 10 bases between. The CDR3 runs to 14 residues. The DNA of the CDR3 is TGTGCCAGCAGCTTAATAACGTTGACCTACGAGCAGTACTTC. Its translation is CASSLITLTYEQYF.

This clonotype was detected a few times. One junction end does not reproduce the germline sequence, and a read error may be involved. The rearrangement uses TRBV9 and TRBJ1-1; tentative D call: TRBD1 (5 bases). Germline lookup yields CDR1 SGDLS and CDR2 YYNGEE. The CDR3 totals 14 residues. The CDR3 region has the DNA TGTACCAGCAGCGTAGGACACTTGGCCCCAGAAGCTTTCTTT. This encodes CTSSVGHLAPEAFF.

The V gene is TRBV7-6, the J gene TRBJ1-5, with no clear D. Germline V lookup: CDR1 SGHVS, CDR2 FNYEAQ. The CDR3 contains 18 residues. V was pared by 1 base and J by 5 bases, with 21 bases between. Written as DNA, the CDR3 is TGTGCCAGCAGCTTAGAAGCGGGTGGTGGACCCACGGATCAGCCCCAGCATTTT. This sequence encodes CASSLEAGGGPTDQPQHF. The full variable domain, completed using reference TRBV7-6 and TRBJ1-5, is GAGVSQSPRYKVTKRGQDVALRCDPISGHVSLYWYRQALGQGPEFLTYFNYEAQQDKSGLPNDRFSAERPEGSISTLTIQRTEQRDSAMYRCASSLEAGGGPTDQPQHFGDGTRLSIL.